This T cell receptor beta chain came from a study of OX40 agonist ivuxolimab in advanced cancers. The CDR3 length is 16 residues. V gave up 0 bases and J gave up 4 bases, with 16 bases separating them. CDR1 is LGHNA, CDR2 YSLEER, per germline. Cycle 7 day 1, cycle 4 day 1, and baseline were the timepoints at which blood was sampled. Note on this clone: Its target is not known.

Study-wide points: Clonal expansion by week 6 occurred in CD4+ and CD8+ blood T cells (at 0.1 to 3.0 mg/kg). CD8+ T cells (on average) carried more expanded clones than CD4+ T cells.

Only in-frame clones appear in the TCRdb table, and some are missing; sequencing was by immunoSEQ multiplex PCR. Of 36,000 or so clones in the sample, about 77% were seen once. This chain uses TRBV4-3 with TRBJ2-7; D may match TRBD1 or TRBD2 (7 bases each). The sample consisted of CD4+ or CD8+ T cells sorted from blood, taken in a trial of the OX40 agonist ivuxolimab. The source of this sequence is an adult with an advanced solid tumor such as melanoma, head and neck, liver or kidney cancer. For the CDR3, the DNA is TGCGCCAGCAGCCAAGAATGGGGGGGACAGATATACGAGCAGTACTTC. It encodes CASSQEWGGQIYEQYF.